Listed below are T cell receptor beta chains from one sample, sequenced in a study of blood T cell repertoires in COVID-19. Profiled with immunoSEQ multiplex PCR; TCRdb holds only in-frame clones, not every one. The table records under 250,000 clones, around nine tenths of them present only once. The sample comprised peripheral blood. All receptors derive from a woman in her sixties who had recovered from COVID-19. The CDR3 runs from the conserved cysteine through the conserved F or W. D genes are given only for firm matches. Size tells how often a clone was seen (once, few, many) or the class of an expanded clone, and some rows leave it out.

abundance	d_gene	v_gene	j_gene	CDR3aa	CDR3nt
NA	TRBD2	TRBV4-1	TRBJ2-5	CASSQASFGGGKETQYF	TGCGCCAGCAGCCAGGCCTCGTTTGGCGGGGGTAAAGAGACCCAGTACTTC
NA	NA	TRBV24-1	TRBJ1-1	CATSDLRGFTEAFF	TGTGCCACCAGTGATTTGCGGGGGTTCACTGAAGCTTTCTTT
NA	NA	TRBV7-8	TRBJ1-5	CASSLEDVAGIFQPQHF	TGTGCCAGCAGCTTAGAAGATGTGGCAGGGATATTTCAGCCCCAGCATTTT
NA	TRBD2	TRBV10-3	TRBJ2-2	CAISDTSGVTGELFF	TGTGCCATCAGTGATACTAGCGGGGTTACCGGGGAGCTGTTTTTT
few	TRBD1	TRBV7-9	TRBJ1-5	CASSWTGEGQPQHF	TGTGCCAGCAGCTGGACAGGCGAGGGACAGCCCCAGCATTTT
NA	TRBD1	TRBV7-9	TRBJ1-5	CASTWGTGMKQPQHF	TGTGCCAGCACCTGGGGGACAGGGATGAAGCAGCCCCAGCATTTT
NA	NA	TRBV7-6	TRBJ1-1	CASSRVRDTEAFF	TGTGCCAGCAGCCGAGTGAGGGACACTGAAGCTTTCTTT
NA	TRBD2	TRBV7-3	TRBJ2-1	CASSPTSGGPSYNEQFF	TGTGCCAGCAGTCCGACTAGCGGGGGGCCCTCCTACAATGAGCAGTTCTTC
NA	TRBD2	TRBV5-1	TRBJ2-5	CASRRLAGGEKTQYF	TGCGCCAGCAGACGACTAGCGGGGGGCGAAAAGACCCAGTACTTC
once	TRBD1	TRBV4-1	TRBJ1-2	CASSLDPGTGGVHGYTF	TGCGCCAGCAGCCTAGACCCCGGGACAGGGGGCGTACATGGCTACACCTTC
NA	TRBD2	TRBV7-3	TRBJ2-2	CASSLMASGNTGELFF	TGTGCCAGCAGCTTAATGGCTAGCGGGAACACCGGGGAGCTGTTTTTT
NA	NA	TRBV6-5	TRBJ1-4	CASNVKRDEKLFF	TGTGCCAGCAACGTTAAGAGGGATGAAAAACTGTTTTTT
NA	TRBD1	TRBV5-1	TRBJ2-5	CASSSLGQGAGETQYF	TGCGCCAGCAGCTCGTTAGGACAGGGGGCAGGAGAGACCCAGTACTTC
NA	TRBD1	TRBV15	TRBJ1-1	CATSRGLDRGDTEAFF	TGTGCCACCAGCAGAGGGTTAGACAGGGGAGACACTGAAGCTTTCTTT
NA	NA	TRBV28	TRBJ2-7	CASTRFSNRYEQYF	TGTGCCAGCACACGGTTTTCTAATCGGTACGAGCAGTACTTC
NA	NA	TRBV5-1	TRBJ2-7	CASSFARGGDYEQYF	TGCGCCAGCAGCTTTGCGCGGGGTGGCGACTACGAGCAGTACTTC
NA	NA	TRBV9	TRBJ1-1	CASSVAGGAVDTEAFF	TGTGCCAGCAGCGTAGCTGGGGGGGCGGTGGACACTGAAGCTTTCTTT
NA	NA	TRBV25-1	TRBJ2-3	CASGPSGTDTQYF	TGTGCCAGCGGCCCTAGCGGCACAGATACGCAGTATTTT
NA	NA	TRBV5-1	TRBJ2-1	CASRELVSFLYNEQFF	TGCGCCAGCAGGGAGCTAGTTTCTTTCCTCTACAATGAGCAGTTCTTC
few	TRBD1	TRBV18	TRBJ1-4	CASSPLTGAGTTNEKLFF	TGTGCCAGCTCACCGCTTACAGGGGCGGGGACAACTAATGAAAAACTGTTTTTT
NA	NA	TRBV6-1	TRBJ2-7	CASSEAGGLYEQYF	TGTGCCAGCAGTGAAGCGGGGGGGCTCTACGAGCAGTACTTC
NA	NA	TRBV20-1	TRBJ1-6	CSVYREAPLHF	TGCAGTGTCTACAGGGAAGCACCCCTCCACTTT
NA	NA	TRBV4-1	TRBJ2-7	CASSQDPGQAYEQYF	TGCGCCAGCAGCCAAGATCCCGGACAAGCCTACGAGCAGTACTTC
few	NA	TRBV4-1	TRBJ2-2	CASSRSWSTGELFF	TGCGCCAGCAGTCGAAGTTGGAGTACCGGGGAGCTGTTTTTT
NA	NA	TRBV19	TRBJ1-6	CASGRGNSPLHF	TGTGCCAGCGGACGGGGGAATTCACCCCTCCACTTT
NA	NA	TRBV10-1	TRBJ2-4	CASRLGKLAKNIQYF	TGCGCCAGCCGACTTGGAAAGTTAGCCAAAAACATTCAGTACTTC
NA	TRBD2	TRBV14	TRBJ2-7	CASGGRGGVGEQYF	TGTGCCTCGGGAGGAAGGGGAGGCGTCGGCGAGCAGTACTTC
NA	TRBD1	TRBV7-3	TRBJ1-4	CASRRDSSNEKLFF	TGTGCCAGCAGGCGGGACAGCAGTAATGAAAAACTGTTTTTT
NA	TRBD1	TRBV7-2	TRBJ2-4	CASSWATGQKKNIQYF	TGTGCCAGCAGCTGGGCCACGGGACAGAAAAAAAACATTCAGTACTTC
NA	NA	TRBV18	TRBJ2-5	CASSEQGFLLGETQYF	TGTGCCAGCTCAGAGCAGGGGTTTCTACTTGGGGAGACCCAGTACTTC
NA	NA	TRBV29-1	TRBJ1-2	CSVEHSYGYTF	TGCAGCGTTGAACACAGCTATGGCTACACCTTC
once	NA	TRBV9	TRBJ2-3	CASSVGTGRTDTQYF	TGTGCCAGCAGCGTAGGAACAGGGCGAACAGATACGCAGTATTTT
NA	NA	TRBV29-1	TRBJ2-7	CSVEIRLSEQYF	TGCAGCGTTGAGATCCGGTTATCTGAGCAGTACTTC
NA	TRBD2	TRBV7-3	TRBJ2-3	CASSLGLTSGFTDTQYF	TGTGCCAGCAGCTTAGGGTTAACTAGCGGGTTCACAGATACGCAGTATTTT
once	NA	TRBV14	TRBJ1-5	CASSPGTPWAPQHF	TGTGCCAGCAGCCCTGGGACTCCGTGGGCGCCCCAGCATTTT
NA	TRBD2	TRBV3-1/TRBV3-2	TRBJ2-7	CASSQGVAGHYEQYF	TGTGCCAGCAGCCAAGGAGTAGCGGGGCATTACGAGCAGTACTTC
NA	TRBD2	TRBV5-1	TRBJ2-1	CASRLQTSGVNEQFF	TGCGCCAGCAGGCTACAGACTAGCGGGGTTAATGAGCAGTTCTTC
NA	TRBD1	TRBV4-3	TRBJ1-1	CASSRGTGAYTEAFF	TGCGCCAGCAGCCGGGGGACAGGGGCGTACACTGAAGCTTTCTTT
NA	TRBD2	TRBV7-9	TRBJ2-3	CASSFSSGGAGDTQYF	TGTGCCAGCAGCTTCTCTAGCGGGGGGGCCGGGGATACGCAGTATTTT
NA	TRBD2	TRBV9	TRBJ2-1	CASSGPGTSGGFVDEQFF	TGTGCCAGCAGCGGACCCGGGACTAGCGGGGGGTTCGTCGATGAGCAGTTCTTC
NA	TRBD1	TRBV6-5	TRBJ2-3	CASSWGTGSADTQYF	TGTGCCAGCAGTTGGGGGACAGGGTCGGCAGATACGCAGTATTTT
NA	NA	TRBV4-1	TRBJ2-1	CASSQDRGSYNEQFF	TGCGCCAGCAGCCAAGACCGGGGCTCCTACAATGAGCAGTTCTTC
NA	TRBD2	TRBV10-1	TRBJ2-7	CAIFGLAGAYEQYF	TGCGCCATCTTCGGACTAGCGGGGGCCTACGAGCAGTACTTC
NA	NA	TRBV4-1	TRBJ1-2	CASSQDAGRIYGYTF	TGCGCCAGCAGCCAAGATGCGGGACGGATCTATGGCTACACCTTC
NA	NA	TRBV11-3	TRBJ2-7	CASSLARDYEQYF	TGTGCCAGCAGCTTGGCCCGGGACTACGAGCAGTACTTC
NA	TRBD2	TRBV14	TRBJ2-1	CASSPYPLRGGLENTYNEQFF	TGTGCCAGCAGCCCATACCCTTTACGGGGGGGCCTCGAAAATACCTACAATGAGCAGTTCTTC
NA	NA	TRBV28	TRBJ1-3	CASKSGAGTGNTIYF	TGTGCCAGCAAATCCGGGGCAGGGACAGGAAACACCATATATTTT
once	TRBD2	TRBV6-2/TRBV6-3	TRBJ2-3	CASSSTGGTQYF	TGTGCCAGCAGTTCCACGGGGGGTACGCAGTATTTT
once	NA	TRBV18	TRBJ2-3	CASSPTAGEDTQYF	TGTGCCAGCTCACCCACAGCAGGGGAAGATACGCAGTATTTT
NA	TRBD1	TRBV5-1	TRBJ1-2	CASSLNGQGDGYTF	TGCGCCAGCAGCTTGAACGGTCAGGGGGATGGCTACACCTTC